The 9 T cell receptor beta chains listed next were all sequenced from one sample in a study of blood T cell repertoires in COVID-19. This table comes from immunoSEQ multiplex PCR, and its TCRdb copy is limited to in-frame clones, with some not included. This table has 300,000 to 350,000 clones, approximately 88% appearing once. The sequenced sample was peripheral blood. These receptors came from a woman in her thirties with COVID-19, enrolled during active disease.

This chain joins TRBV9 and TRBJ2-7; TRBD1 matches 7 bases. Germline V CDR1 and CDR2: SGDLS, YYNGEE. The CDR3 loop spans 14 amino acids. The V and J ends lost 0 bases and 3 bases, in that order; junction bases with no gene match: 3. This chain's CDR3 is CASSVGQGDYEQYF. CDR3 sequence (DNA): TGTGCCAGCAGCGTAGGACAGGGAGACTACGAGCAGTACTTC. The full variable domain, rest sourced from reference TRBV9 and TRBJ2-7, is DSGVTQTPKHLITATGQRVTLRCSPRSGDLSVYWYQQSLDQGLQFLIQYYNGEERAKGNILERFSAQQFPDLHSELNLSSLELGDSALYFCASSVGQGDYEQYFGPGTRLTVT.

The chain recombines TRBV28 with TRBJ1-1, with D perhaps matching TRBD1 (6 bases). Between the trimmed V and J ends, which lost 4 bases and 0 bases, there was a span of 12 bases. The CDR3 length is 15 residues. The germline V gene has CDR1 MDHEN and CDR2 SYDVKM. The DNA for the CDR3 is TGTGCCAGCAGTTGGGCCACAGGGATGAACACTGAAGCTTTCTTT. This sequence encodes CASSWATGMNTEAFF.

As DNA, the CDR3 is TGTGCCGGGGCGGTTAAATCGGACACCGGGGAGCTGTTTTTT. It yields the protein CAGAVKSDTGELFF. The chain uses TRBV2 and TRBJ2-2, with a tentative D call TRBD1 (5 bases). With 11 bases removed from V and 3 bases from J, the gap between germline ends came to 16 bases. The CDR3 has 14 amino acids. Germline V lookup: CDR1 SNHLY, CDR2 FYNNEI. Full variable domain (rest looked up from reference TRBV2 and TRBJ2-2): EPEVTQTPSHQVTQMGQEVILRCVPISNHLYFYWYRQILGQKVEFLVSFYNNEISEKSEIFDDQFSVERPDGSNFTLKIRSTKLEDSAMYFCAGAVKSDTGELFFGEGSRLTVL.

This clone appeared once. The chain uses TRBV5-4 and TRBJ2-1; a weak D match, TRBD1 (6 bases). V gave up 4 bases and J gave up 0 bases, with 14 bases separating them. The germline gives CDR1 SGHNT, CDR2 YYREEE (reference sequence). The CDR3 extends over 16 amino acids. As DNA, the CDR3 is TGTGCCAGCAGCCGGGGACACGAAAGCTCCTACAATGAGCAGTTCTTC. Its protein product is CASSRGHESSYNEQFF.

The chain has TRBV7-6 and TRBJ2-5; tentative D call: TRBD2 (8 bases). V was cut by 4 bases and J by 3 bases, with 21 bases left in between. The CDR3 is 17 residues long. CDR1 is SGHVS, CDR2 FNYEAQ, per germline. For the CDR3, the DNA is TGTGCCAGCAGCTCCGACAGGGCAGCGGGGGTGAAAGAGACCCAGTACTTC. It specifies CASSSDRAAGVKETQYF.

The chain employs TRBV5-5 and TRBJ2-2; the match to TRBD2 covers 10 bases. With 4 bases clipped from V and 0 bases from J, the junction kept 9 bases outside the gene matches. Germline-derived CDR1 and CDR2 are SGHKS and YYEKEE (reference sequence). The CDR3 has 18 residues. The CDR3 sequence: CASSLALAGSANTGELFF. CDR3 nucleotide sequence: TGTGCCAGCAGCCTTGCACTAGCGGGGAGCGCGAACACCGGGGAGCTGTTTTTT.

The gene calls are TRBV7-9 and TRBJ1-1; maybe TRBD1 (5 bases). Germline assignment: CDR1 SEHNR and CDR2 FQNEAQ (reference sequence). The CDR3 has 14 residues. The V end lost 5 bases, the J end lost 2 bases, and 12 bases lay between the germline ends. CDR3 sequence (DNA): TGTGCCAGCAGCGAGGACACTCATAACACTGAAGCTTTCTTT. Its translation is CASSEDTHNTEAFF. Drawing the rest from reference TRBV7-9 and TRBJ1-1, the complete variable domain is DTGVSQNPRHKITKRGQNVTFRCDPISEHNRLYWYRQTLGQGPEFLTYFQNEAQLEKSRLLSDRFSAERPKGSFSTLEIQRTEQGDSAMYLCASSEDTHNTEAFFGQGTRLTVV.

The chain employs TRBV29-1 and TRBJ2-1; TRBD1 matches 7 bases. V lost 3 bases to trimming and J lost 8 bases; unmatched junction nucleotides: 7. CDR3 size: 13 residues. Germline V CDR1 and CDR2: SQVTM, ANQGSEA. The CDR3 is CSVDLTGNHEQFF. DNA for the CDR3: TGCAGCGTTGACTTGACAGGGAACCATGAGCAGTTCTTC.

The chain employs TRBV2 and TRBJ1-1; 8 bases are shared with TRBD1. Germline lookup yields CDR1 SNHLY and CDR2 FYNNEI. J gave up 3 bases and V 6 bases, and 3 bases lay outside the gene matches. The CDR3 runs to 13 residues. CDR3 coding DNA: TGTGCCAGCAGCCAGGGGGCATACACTGAAGCTTTCTTT. This sequence encodes CASSQGAYTEAFF. The whole variable domain, remainder taken from reference TRBV2 and TRBJ1-1, is EPEVTQTPSHQVTQMGQEVILRCVPISNHLYFYWYRQILGQKVEFLVSFYNNEISEKSEIFDDQFSVERPDGSNFTLKIRSTKLEDSAMYFCASSQGAYTEAFFGQGTRLTVV.